This T cell receptor beta chain was recovered during a study of cytotoxic CD8 clonotypes in ibrutinib-treated CLL. Concerning this clone: The target antigen is unknown.

Study-wide results and caveats: Among the clonotypes, public ones were uncommon and contracted or held stable on treatment. Pretreatment clonality was elevated relative to age-matched healthy donors and paralleled circulating CD8+ T-cell counts.

Libraries were prepared by immunoSEQ multiplex PCR; TCRdb keeps only in-frame clonotypes and omits some of them. Seen here are around 15,000 clones, approximately 81% observed once, and the top ten hold about 15%. The source of this sequence is a human donor with chronic lymphocytic leukemia. Material: PBMCs, obtained before ibrutinib treatment.

CDR3 nucleotides: TGCGCCAGCAGCCCCGTCCCCCCCCCAGAAAAACTGTTTTTT. Residues: CASSPVPPPEKLFF. The V and J genes are TRBV5-1 and TRBJ1-4; D gene unclear. The V gene lost 4 bases and the J gene lost 8 bases, with 15 bases spanning the gap. The CDR3 length is 14 residues. The germline gives CDR1 SGHRS, CDR2 YFSETQ. Combining the CDR3 with reference TRBV5-1 and TRBJ1-4 gives the whole variable domain KAGVTQTPRYLIKTRGQQVTLSCSPISGHRSVSWYQQTPGQGLQFLFEYFSETQRNKGNFPGRFSGRQFSNSRSEMNVSTLELGDSALYLCASSPVPPPEKLFFGSGTQLSVL.